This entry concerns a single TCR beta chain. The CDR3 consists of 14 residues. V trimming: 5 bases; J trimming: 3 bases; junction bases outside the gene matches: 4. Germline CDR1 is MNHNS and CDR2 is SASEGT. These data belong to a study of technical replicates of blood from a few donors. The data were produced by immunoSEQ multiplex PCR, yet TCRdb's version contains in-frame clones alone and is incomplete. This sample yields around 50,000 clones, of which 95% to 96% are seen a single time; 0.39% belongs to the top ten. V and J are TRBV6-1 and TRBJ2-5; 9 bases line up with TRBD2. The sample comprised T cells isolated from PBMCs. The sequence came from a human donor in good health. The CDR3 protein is CASSMTSGKETQYF. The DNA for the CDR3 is TGTGCCAGCAGTATGACTAGCGGTAAAGAGACCCAGTACTTC.